This T cell receptor beta chain was found in a study of T cell repertoires in cytomegalovirus infection. On the study more broadly: HLA-B-restricted CMV epitopes that are well studied were used alongside recently identified HLA-C-restricted ones. In public TCR beta signatures, there were indications of both CMV infection and matching HLA type.

One entry per CDR3 protein, called by TCRdb with MiXCR from the reads. The sample has approximately 1,000,000 distinct CDR3 sequences; roughly 30% are singletons. General observations from the study: Clonotypes of TCR beta that were HLA-C-restricted and CMV-specific dominated the ex vivo response. Of the TCR beta families, the public ones yielded a cumulative frequency that identified carriers of CMV plus the relevant HLA.

Trimming pared 1 base from V and 4 bases from J, leaving 20 bases between. The germline CDR1 and CDR2 sequences are SGHDN and FVKESK. This CDR3 is built from 18 residues. Of note for this clonotype: Its antigen is not identified.

The starting material was cultured CD8+ T cells from PBMCs, obtained from culture after CMV antigen stimulation. The chain recombines TRBV14 with TRBJ2-1, with D possibly matching TRBD2 (5 bases). The clonotype was recovered from a human donor in good health (CMV status not recorded). Some clones in this sample may be carry-over from other donors' samples. The CDR3 is CASSQGEYVGPPYNEQFF. For the CDR3, the DNA is TGTGCCAGCAGCCAAGGGGAGTACGTAGGGCCACCTTACAATGAGCAGTTCTTC.